The 14 T cell receptor beta chains listed next were all sequenced from one sample in a study of blood T cell repertoires in COVID-19. The assay was immunoSEQ multiplex PCR, and TCRdb's table has in-frame clones only and misses some. The sample has approximately 250,000 clones; around 80% are singletons. Sequencing was performed on PBMCs or T cells enriched from blood (not recorded which). These receptor sequences come from a man under 40 with acute COVID-19.

The chain couples TRBV5-1 to TRBJ1-1; tentatively, D is TRBD1 (6 bases). Germline values: CDR1 SGHRS, CDR2 YFSETQ. Trimming pared 4 bases from V and 2 bases from J, leaving 9 bases between. The length of the CDR3 is 13 residues. The CDR3 protein is CASSEQGNTEAFF. CDR3 sequence (DNA): TGCGCCAGCAGCGAACAGGGAAACACTGAAGCTTTCTTT.

In the case of this clone: The germline gene is not matched at one end of the junction; a read error may be the cause. The gene calls are TRBV29-1 and TRBJ1-2; D gene unclear. The CDR3 consists of 10 residues. Germline values: CDR1 SQVTM, CDR2 ANQGSEA. CDR3 sequence reads: CSVVVPAGVF. CDR3 DNA sequence: TGCAGCGTTGTAGTCCCGGCGGGAGTCTTC.

This clone was seen more than once but under ten times. The V gene is TRBV19, the J gene TRBJ1-6, with 8 bases aligning to TRBD1. J was trimmed by 4 bases and V by 5 bases; bases with no gene match: 1. The V gene's germline CDR1 is LNHDA and CDR2 SQIVND (reference sequence). This CDR3 has 14 residues. Here the CDR3 reads CASSDRGYNSPLHF. The CDR3, as DNA: TGTGCCAGTAGTGACAGGGGTTATAATTCACCCCTCCACTTT.

V usage is TRBV27 and J usage is TRBJ1-3, with 9 bases aligning to TRBD1. This CDR3 comprises 15 residues. Trimming at V came to 8 bases and at J to 0 bases, leaving 5 bases not matched to a gene. CDR1 MNHEY and CDR2 SMNVEV come from the germline V gene (reference sequence). CDR3 sequence: CASGQGPNSGNTIYF. CDR3 coding DNA: TGTGCCAGCGGACAGGGGCCAAACTCTGGAAACACCATATATTTT.

The V gene is TRBV27, the J gene TRBJ2-2; 8 bases agree with TRBD2. The trim removed 10 bases at V and 5 bases at J, leaving 15 bases unmatched. The CDR3 totals 16 residues. The V gene's germline CDR1 is MNHEY and CDR2 SMNVEV (reference sequence). The CDR3 is CATHRGGPPGTGELFF. CDR3 sequence (DNA): TGTGCCACCCACCGGGGGGGGCCCCCTGGGACCGGGGAGCTGTTTTTT.

The chain has TRBV11-2 and TRBJ2-3; 8 bases are shared with TRBD2. This CDR3 is built from 15 residues. Germline loops: CDR1 SGHAT, CDR2 FQNNGV. After removal of 3 bases from V and 1 base from J, the junction contained 3 bases not matched to a gene. CDR3 loop: CASSFGAGGTDTQYF. CDR3 nucleotide sequence: TGTGCCAGCAGCTTCGGAGCGGGAGGCACAGATACGCAGTATTTT.

The CDR3 DNA is TGTGCCAGCAGCTCGGGACTAGCGGGGATTCAGTACTTC. The encoded protein is CASSSGLAGIQYF. The chain combines TRBV7-3 with TRBJ2-4, with TRBD2 identical over 13 bases. J lost 10 bases, V lost 4 bases, and 1 base had no gene match. The CDR3 runs 13 residues. Germline-derived CDR1 and CDR2 are SGHTA and FQGTGA. Full variable domain (missing parts from reference TRBV7-3 and TRBJ2-4): GAGVSQTPSNKVTEKGKYVELRCDPISGHTALYWYRQSLGQGPEFLIYFQGTGAADDSGLPNDRFFAVRPEGSVSTLKIQRTERGDSAVYLCASSSGLAGIQYFGAGTRLSVL.

This clone was seen a single time. The chain is built from TRBV12-3 or TRBV12-4 and TRBJ2-5, with 10 bases lining up with TRBD2. Trimming at V came to 5 bases and at J to 10 bases, leaving 4 bases not matched to a gene. The CDR3 runs to 12 residues. CDR3 sequence reads: CASSRAGGGQYF. CDR3 DNA sequence: TGTGCCAGCAGTCGAGCGGGAGGGGGCCAGTACTTC.

This chain connects TRBV6-5 to TRBJ1-2, with D maybe TRBD1 (6 bases). This CDR3 contains 11 residues. CDR1 and CDR2 (germline): MNHEY, SVGAGI. V lost 5 bases, J lost 8 bases, and 9 bases lay in between. This CDR3 is CASSTGNGYTF. As DNA, the CDR3 is TGTGCCAGCAGTACAGGGAACGGCTACACCTTC.

CDR3 nucleotides: TGTGCCAGCAGCCTGGGCCAGGGGCCCCTCCCCTATGGCTACACCTTC. Translation gives CASSLGQGPLPYGYTF. The chain couples TRBV14 to TRBJ1-2; D perhaps matches TRBD1 (6 bases). The CDR3 has 16 amino acids. Looked up from germline, CDR1 is SGHDN and CDR2 is FVKESK. The V and J ends lost 4 bases and 4 bases respectively, with 19 bases between them.

The V call is TRBV4-2, the J call TRBJ1-1, with D possibly being TRBD1 (6 bases). CDR1 and CDR2 (germline): LGHNA, YNFKEQ. Trimming took off 1 base at V and 1 base at J, with 16 bases between the two ends. The CDR3 has 17 amino acids. This CDR3 is CASSQAPAGASNTEAFF. The CDR3 DNA sequence: TGTGCCAGCAGCCAAGCCCCAGCAGGGGCCTCGAACACTGAAGCTTTCTTT.

This clone turned up a few times. The chain recombines TRBV3-1 (or the pseudogene TRBV3-2) with TRBJ1-5; D is perhaps TRBD1 (6 bases). This CDR3 has 16 amino acids. CDR1 is LGHDT and CDR2 is YNNKEL in the germline V gene (reference sequence). V was pared by 4 bases and J by 0 bases, with 13 bases between. CDR3 DNA: TGTGCCAGCAGCCCGCACAGGGCGAATAGCAATCAGCCCCAGCATTTT. Its translation is CASSPHRANSNQPQHF.

J is TRBJ1-2 and V is TRBV2; TRBD1 might be the D (6 bases). The germline gives CDR1 SNHLY, CDR2 FYNNEI. V lost 5 bases, J lost 0 bases, and 7 bases lay in between. CDR3 length: 13 residues. CDR3 nucleotides: TGTGCCAGCAGTACAGGGACTAACTATGGCTACACCTTC. Translating gives CASSTGTNYGYTF.

The chain carries TRBV2 and TRBJ2-3; 12 positions match TRBD2. The CDR3 contains 20 residues. Germline V gene sequence: CDR1 SNHLY, CDR2 FYNNEI. Unmatched junction bases numbered 17, after V lost 0 bases and J lost 7 bases. The CDR3 sequence: CASSEAKRGTSGPRGNTQYF. CDR3 coding DNA: TGTGCCAGCAGTGAAGCTAAGCGCGGGACTAGCGGGCCTCGGGGCAATACGCAGTATTTT.